What follows are 13 T cell receptor beta chains derived from one specimen sequenced in a study of cytomegalovirus exposure and HLA in healthy donors. The PCR made use of 60 Vbeta and 13 Jbeta primers. Libraries were prepared by immunoSEQ multiplex PCR; TCRdb keeps only in-frame clonotypes and omits some of them. The sample lists roughly 100,000 clones, approximately 70% seen once, with 3.2% in the top ten. Sequencing input: PBMCs. These receptors originate from a man younger than 45 in good health and CMV-seronegative.

This clone appeared a few times. The chain links TRBV7-2 to TRBJ2-1; 8 bases are shared with TRBD2. CDR3 length: 15 amino acids. The V gene's germline CDR1 is SGHTA and CDR2 FQGNSA. Trimming at V came to 3 bases and at J to 2 bases, leaving 3 bases not matched to a gene. The CDR3 spells CASSFGSGAYNEQFF. CDR3 DNA: TGTGCCAGCAGCTTCGGTAGCGGGGCCTACAATGAGCAGTTCTTC.

The chain employs TRBV11-3 and TRBJ2-1; 10 bases map to TRBD2. Trimming removed 2 bases from V and 7 bases from J; junction bases left unmatched: 5. CDR1 and CDR2 (germline): SGHNT, YENEEA. CDR3 size: 15 residues. In DNA form, the CDR3 reads TGTGCCAGCAGCTTATCAGGACTAGCGGTGAATGAGCAGTTCTTC. It translates to CASSLSGLAVNEQFF.

This chain joins TRBV7-2 and TRBJ1-6, with D perhaps TRBD1 (6 bases). The V and J ends lost 6 bases and 6 bases respectively, with 15 bases between them. CDR1 is SGHTA, CDR2 FQGNSA, per germline. The CDR3 has 15 residues. The CDR3 protein is CASRSSQGFNSPLHF. DNA for the CDR3: TGTGCCAGCAGGTCAAGTCAGGGGTTTAATTCACCCCTCCACTTT.

This rearrangement joins TRBV7-9 to TRBJ2-7; D perhaps matches TRBD1 (6 bases). From germline, CDR1 is SEHNR and CDR2 FQNEAQ (reference sequence). Trimming took 6 bases from V and 2 from J, leaving 20 bases between them. This CDR3 contains 16 residues. The CDR3 is CASSSGRGQPAYEQYF. Written as DNA, the CDR3 is TGTGCCAGCAGTTCAGGCCGCGGACAGCCTGCCTACGAGCAGTACTTC.

The rearrangement joins TRBV11-2 to TRBJ2-3; 8 positions match TRBD2. From germline, CDR1 is SGHAT and CDR2 FQNNGV. CDR3 size: 16 residues. Germline trimming cut 1 base from V and 0 bases from J; bases unmatched to any gene: 3. The CDR3 here is CASSLGAGGSTDTQYF. CDR3 nucleotide sequence: TGTGCCAGCAGCTTAGGGGCGGGAGGCAGCACAGATACGCAGTATTTT.

The rearrangement joins TRBV27 to TRBJ2-7, with D perhaps matching TRBD2 (7 bases). V was clipped by 0 bases and J by 2 bases, with 14 bases between them. CDR3 length: 16 residues. Germline assignment: CDR1 MNHEY and CDR2 SMNVEV (reference sequence). The CDR3 bases are TGTGCCAGCAGTTTATCTTTGGGGGGGGCCCCCTACGAGCAGTACTTC. Its translation is CASSLSLGGAPYEQYF.

There are a few counts of this clone. J is TRBJ1-4 and V is TRBV2, with 8 bases that match TRBD1. The germline V gene has CDR1 SNHLY and CDR2 FYNNEI. The CDR3 has 15 residues. The V and J ends lost 2 bases and 13 bases, in that order; junction bases with no gene match: 12. This CDR3 reads CASSEPAGSRGLLFF. In DNA form, the CDR3 reads TGTGCCAGCAGTGAACCTGCGGGGTCCAGGGGGCTACTGTTTTTT.

The chain carries TRBV25-1 and TRBJ2-1, with D possibly TRBD2 on 6 matching bases. The CDR3 consists of 13 residues. Germline V CDR1 and CDR2: MGHDK, SYGVNS. Trimming removed 8 bases at V and 6 bases at J, with 14 bases between. The CDR3 nucleotides are TGTGCCAGCGGGCTAGCGTGGGGCAATGAGCAGTTCTTC. Amino acid sequence: CASGLAWGNEQFF.

The chain uses TRBV10-3 and TRBJ2-7; 10 nucleotides match TRBD1. CDR3 length equals 14 residues. Germline V gives CDR1 ENHRY, CDR2 SYGVKD. Germline trimming cut 4 bases from V and 2 bases from J; bases unmatched to any gene: 2. In nucleotides, the CDR3 is TGTGCCATCAGTGTCGACAGGGGGCCCTACGAGCAGTACTTC. It encodes CAISVDRGPYEQYF.

This rearrangement joins TRBV9 to TRBJ2-1; 12 bases line up with TRBD2. CDR3 length: 17 residues. Trimming at V came to 0 bases and at J to 4 bases, leaving 5 bases not matched to a gene. Germline loops: CDR1 SGDLS, CDR2 YYNGEE. The CDR3 reads CASSVDTGLAGYNEQFF. CDR3 sequence (DNA): TGTGCCAGCAGCGTAGATACCGGACTAGCGGGGTACAATGAGCAGTTCTTC. Variable domain in full (rest from reference TRBV9 and TRBJ2-1): DSGVTQTPKHLITATGQRVTLRCSPRSGDLSVYWYQQSLDQGLQFLIQYYNGEERAKGNILERFSAQQFPDLHSELNLSSLELGDSALYFCASSVDTGLAGYNEQFFGPGTRLTVL.

The chain joins TRBV9 to TRBJ1-1, with D perhaps TRBD1 (6 bases). Trimming stripped 3 bases from V and 6 bases from J, with 12 bases between. The germline CDR1 and CDR2 sequences are SGDLS and YYNGEE. This CDR3 has 13 residues. Here the CDR3 reads CASSADSLAEAFF. DNA of the CDR3: TGTGCCAGCAGCGCGGACAGTTTAGCTGAAGCTTTCTTT.

This chain uses TRBV4-3 with TRBJ2-1; TRBD1 matches at 7 bases. From germline, CDR1 is LGHNA and CDR2 YSLEER. The V segment lost 2 bases and the J segment 5 bases; nucleotides outside the gene matches: 9. The CDR3 is 16 residues long. The CDR3: CASSQRAQGKNNEQFF. The CDR3 DNA is TGCGCCAGCAGCCAAAGGGCACAGGGGAAAAACAATGAGCAGTTCTTC.

The CDR3 coding sequence is TGTGCCAGCACCAATAAGGTATCTTTTGTGGGAGGCCTATCCTACGAGCAGTACTTC. Its protein is CASTNKVSFVGGLSYEQYF. The rearrangement links TRBV11-3 to TRBJ2-7, with a tentative D call TRBD2 (6 bases). Deletions cut 7 bases from V and 1 base from J, with 29 bases between. The CDR3 totals 19 residues. Germline-derived CDR1 and CDR2 are SGHNT and YENEEA.